The 18 T cell receptor beta chains below come from one sample, sequenced in a study of blood T cell repertoires in COVID-19. The data were produced by immunoSEQ multiplex PCR, yet TCRdb's version contains in-frame clones alone and is incomplete. The repertoire holds roughly 250,000 clones, approximately 83% seen once, with 1.5% to 2% in the top ten. Specimen: PBMCs or T cells enriched from blood (not recorded which). The source of these receptors is a woman aged 45-60 years who had recovered from COVID-19.

The chain has TRBV6-2 or TRBV6-3 and TRBJ2-7; TRBD2 agrees at 9 bases. Germline values: CDR1 MNHEY, CDR2 SVGEGT. J lost 3 bases, V lost 2 bases, and 2 bases had no gene match. This CDR3 has 14 amino acids. The CDR3 here is CASSYASGIYEQYF. The DNA for the CDR3 is TGTGCCAGCAGTTACGCTAGCGGGATCTACGAGCAGTACTTC.

This chain connects TRBV19 to TRBJ2-7, with TRBD1 matching over 9 bases. Germline-derived CDR1 and CDR2 are LNHDA and SQIVND (reference sequence). The CDR3 has 14 amino acids. The J segment lost 1 base and the V segment lost 6 bases, leaving 4 bases of the junction unmatched. CDR3: CASSAGTGSYEQYF. CDR3 nucleotide sequence: TGTGCCAGTAGCGCCGGGACAGGGTCCTACGAGCAGTACTTC.

This clone is a singleton in its sample. Other DNA sequences in the same sample also yield this CDR3. The rearrangement joins TRBV19 to TRBJ1-4; D may be TRBD1 (6 bases). Germline V lookup: CDR1 LNHDA, CDR2 SQIVND (reference sequence). The ends were cut back, 5 bases at V and 2 bases at J, with 9 bases in the middle. This CDR3 is built from 14 residues. As DNA, the CDR3 is TGTGCCAGTAGTCACAGGGCCACTAATGAAAAACTGTTTTTT. It encodes CASSHRATNEKLFF.

This rearrangement joins TRBV12-3 or TRBV12-4 to TRBJ1-1; D is possibly TRBD1 (5 bases). V shed 6 bases and J shed 4 bases, with 12 bases lying between them. The CDR3 contains 13 residues. CDR3: CASRSRASTEAFF. In DNA, the CDR3 is TGTGCCAGCAGGAGCAGGGCGAGCACTGAAGCTTTCTTT.

The genes are TRBV5-4 and TRBJ2-1; 14 positions agree with TRBD2. This CDR3 spans 14 amino acids. Trimming removed 4 bases from V and 8 bases from J; junction bases left unmatched: 2. The germline CDR1 and CDR2 sequences are SGHNT and YYREEE (reference sequence). In DNA form, the CDR3 reads TGTGCCAGCAGCCGGGGACTAGCGGGAGATGAGCAGTTCTTC. Translation gives CASSRGLAGDEQFF.

The CDR3 protein is CASRLATSSRTGSAIAEQFF. The CDR3 bases are TGTGCAAGTCGCTTAGCCACCTCTTCTAGGACTGGGTCGGCAATCGCGGAGCAGTTCTTC. This chain uses TRBV12-2 with TRBJ2-1; the table calls TRBD2, which could not be checked here. TRBV12-2 is a pseudogene locus. This CDR3 has 20 amino acids.

The genes are TRBV2 and TRBJ1-1, with D unresolved. The V gene's germline CDR1 is SNHLY and CDR2 FYNNEI. The germline V and J ends were trimmed by 6 bases and 8 bases, with 25 bases remaining between them. This CDR3 spans 16 amino acids. CDR3: CASSAGFIGFGGEAFF. CDR3 in DNA: TGTGCCAGCAGCGCAGGCTTTATTGGATTTGGTGGGGAAGCTTTCTTT.

The chain recombines TRBV20-1 with TRBJ2-1; D might be TRBD1 (5 bases). Germline-derived CDR1 and CDR2 are DFQATT and SNEGSKA (reference sequence). The CDR3 is made up of 14 amino acids. Trimming pared 3 bases from V and 5 bases from J, leaving 14 bases between. The CDR3: CSASKGLPDNEQFF. The CDR3 DNA reads TGCAGTGCTAGTAAGGGGCTACCTGACAATGAGCAGTTCTTC.

The chain recombines TRBV29-1 with TRBJ2-5; D uncertain. V was trimmed by 7 bases and J by 5 bases, leaving 14 bases between them. This CDR3 has 12 amino acids. Germline lookup yields CDR1 SQVTM and CDR2 ANQGSEA. CDR3 in DNA: TGCAGCGCCGGCAAGGAGTTGGAGACCCAGTACTTC. This sequence encodes CSAGKELETQYF.

The chain carries TRBV7-8 and TRBJ2-2; 8 nucleotides align to TRBD1. V shed 0 bases, J shed 6 bases, and the junction held 9 bases outside the gene matches. Germline V gene lookup returns CDR1 SGHVS and CDR2 FQNEAQ. The CDR3 runs to 17 residues. CDR3 in amino acids: CASSLAGDRFAPGELFF. CDR3 nucleotide sequence: TGTGCCAGCAGCTTAGCGGGGGACAGGTTTGCTCCCGGGGAGCTGTTTTTT.

This chain links TRBV7-9 with TRBJ1-2, with D unclear. Germline loops: CDR1 SEHNR, CDR2 FQNEAQ (reference sequence). The germline V and J ends were trimmed by 1 base and 3 bases, with 9 bases remaining between them. This CDR3 is built from 14 residues. The CDR3 DNA sequence: TGTGCCAGCAGCTTAGGGCAGTCCGACTATGGCTACACCTTC. This codes for CASSLGQSDYGYTF.

The gene calls are TRBV7-2 and TRBJ2-1; TRBD2 matches at 10 bases. Germline CDR1 is SGHTA and CDR2 is FQGNSA. V shed 3 bases, J shed 6 bases, and the junction held 2 bases outside the gene matches. The CDR3 runs 14 residues. As DNA, the CDR3 is TGTGCCAGCAGCTTGAGCGGGAGGGTCAATGAGCAGTTCTTC. This encodes CASSLSGRVNEQFF. The whole variable domain, filled in from reference TRBV7-2 and TRBJ2-1, reads GAGVSQSPSNKVTEKGKDVELRCDPISGHTALYWYRQSLGQGLEFLIYFQGNSAPDKSGLPSDRFSAERTGGSVSTLTIQRTQQEDSAVYLCASSLSGRVNEQFFGPGTRLTVL.

In the case of this clone: An end of the junction differs from the germline gene, which may be a read error. The chain recombines TRBV28 with TRBJ1-4; the D gene is possibly TRBD1 (5 bases). The CDR3 has 14 amino acids. Germline CDR1 is MDHEN and CDR2 is SYDVKM. The CDR3 protein is CASSLVGVGEKLFF. The CDR3 DNA reads TGTGCTAGCAGTTTGGTAGGGGTCGGTGAAAAACTGTTTTTT.

The chain employs TRBV4-1 and TRBJ1-1; 9 bases map to TRBD1. The CDR3 is 15 residues long. The junction had 13 bases not matched to a gene; V was cut back by 7 bases and J by 7 bases. The V gene's germline CDR1 is MGHRA and CDR2 YSYEKL. The CDR3 reads CASTQKGQGEGEAFF. The CDR3 nucleotides read TGCGCCAGCACCCAGAAGGGACAGGGTGAGGGTGAAGCTTTCTTT.

The chain joins TRBV19 to TRBJ1-4; D unresolved. CDR1 is LNHDA, CDR2 SQIVND, per germline (reference sequence). The V end lost 3 bases, the J end lost 4 bases, and 12 bases lay between the germline ends. This CDR3 is built from 15 residues. CDR3 in amino acids: CASSMRHSNNEKLFF. The DNA of the CDR3 is TGTGCCAGTAGTATGAGACACTCCAATAATGAAAAACTGTTTTTT. Drawing the rest from reference TRBV19 and TRBJ1-4, the complete variable domain is DGGITQSPKYLFRKEGQNVTLSCEQNLNHDAMYWYRQDPGQGLRLIYYSQIVNDFQKGDIAEGYSVSREKKESFPLTVTSAQKNPTAFYLCASSMRHSNNEKLFFGSGTQLSVL.

The chain recombines TRBV18 with TRBJ1-2; no reliable D call. The CDR3 loop spans 16 amino acids. Germline CDR1 KGHSH, CDR2 LQKENI. Trimming left V 2 bases short and J 2 bases short, with 15 bases between. The CDR3 DNA sequence: TGTGCCAGCTCACCAAGCCCCCCCATCGGGAACTATGGCTACACCTTC. Translated: CASSPSPPIGNYGYTF.

This clone was seen only once. J is TRBJ2-5 and V is TRBV2; D is unclear. This CDR3 region has 15 residues. The germline V and J ends were trimmed by 2 bases and 2 bases, with 12 bases remaining between them. CDR1 SNHLY and CDR2 FYNNEI come from the germline V gene. CDR3 amino acids: CASSEFRPQQETQYF. As DNA, the CDR3 is TGTGCCAGCAGTGAATTTCGTCCACAGCAAGAGACCCAGTACTTC. Variable domain in full (rest from reference TRBV2 and TRBJ2-5): EPEVTQTPSHQVTQMGQEVILRCVPISNHLYFYWYRQILGQKVEFLVSFYNNEISEKSEIFDDQFSVERPDGSNFTLKIRSTKLEDSAMYFCASSEFRPQQETQYFGPGTRLLVL.

The rearrangement uses TRBV16 and TRBJ2-2, with TRBD1 identical over 10 bases. Germline V lookup: CDR1 KGHSY, CDR2 FQNENV. The CDR3 covers 17 residues. V dropped 3 bases and J dropped 6; count of bases not matched to a gene: 10. CDR3: CASSHSGQGVIAGELFF. The CDR3 region has the DNA TGTGCCAGCAGCCATTCTGGACAGGGGGTGATCGCCGGGGAGCTGTTTTTT.